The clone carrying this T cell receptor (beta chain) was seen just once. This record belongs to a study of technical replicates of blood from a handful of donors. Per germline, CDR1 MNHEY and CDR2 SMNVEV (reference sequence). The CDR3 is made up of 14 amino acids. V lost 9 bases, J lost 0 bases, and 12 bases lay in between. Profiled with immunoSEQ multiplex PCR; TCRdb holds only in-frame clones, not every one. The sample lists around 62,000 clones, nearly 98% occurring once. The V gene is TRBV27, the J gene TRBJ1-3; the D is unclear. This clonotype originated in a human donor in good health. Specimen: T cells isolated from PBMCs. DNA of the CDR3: TGTGCCAGTGCACCCCTAAGCTCTGGAAACACCATATATTTT. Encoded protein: CASAPLSSGNTIYF.